These 26 T cell receptor beta chains were sequenced from one sample in a study of blood T cell repertoires in COVID-19. TCRdb's copy holds only in-frame clones and misses some; the assay was immunoSEQ multiplex PCR. The sample has some 700,000 clones; 70% to 90% are singletons. The sample was peripheral blood. The receptors stem from a woman younger than 30 with acute or convalescent COVID-19.

The chain is built from TRBV25-1 and TRBJ1-4, with 10 bases fitting TRBD1. The CDR3 consists of 18 residues. Trimming took 2 bases from V and 0 from J; bases not matched to a gene: 6. Germline V gene data show CDR1 as MGHDK and CDR2 as SYGVNS. CDR3 in amino acids: CASSENIGQGATNEKLFF. CDR3 coding DNA: TGTGCCAGCAGTGAAAATATCGGACAGGGGGCAACTAATGAAAAACTGTTTTTT.

The CDR3 spells CASSPQGLTYEQYF. In nucleotides, the CDR3 is TGTGCCAGCAGCCCTCAGGGGCTCACCTACGAGCAGTACTTC. V and J are TRBV7-9 and TRBJ2-7; a weak D match, TRBD1 (6 bases). Germline-derived CDR1 and CDR2 are SEHNR and FQNEAQ (reference sequence). The V end lost 5 bases, the J end lost 2 bases, and 13 bases lay between the germline ends. This CDR3 region has 14 residues.

The count of this clone is one. The chain employs TRBV4-1 and TRBJ1-2; TRBD1 matches 7 bases. Trimming took 0 bases from V and 2 from J; bases not matched to a gene: 3. Per germline, CDR1 MGHRA and CDR2 YSYEKL. The CDR3 is 15 amino acids. CDR3: CASSQETGTNYGYTF. DNA of the CDR3: TGCGCCAGCAGCCAAGAGACAGGGACAAACTATGGCTACACCTTC.

A remark on this clone: The sample holds other DNA sequences that translate to the same CDR3. The gene calls are TRBV5-1 and TRBJ1-4; TRBD1 might be the D (5 bases). The CDR3 is 14 residues long. CDR1 is SGHRS, CDR2 YFSETQ, per germline. With 2 bases removed from V and 3 bases from J, the gap between germline ends came to 8 bases. CDR3 amino acids: CASSLDRPNEKLFF. DNA for the CDR3: TGCGCCAGCAGCTTAGACAGACCTAATGAAAAACTGTTTTTT.

The gene calls are TRBV4-2 and TRBJ1-3; 8 bases are shared with TRBD1. The CDR3 extends over 17 amino acids. Germline V gene data show CDR1 as LGHNA and CDR2 as YNFKEQ. The trim removed 2 bases at V and 2 bases at J, leaving 8 bases unmatched. CDR3 protein: CASSQNPDRGPGNTIYF. The CDR3 nucleotides read TGTGCCAGCAGCCAAAACCCCGACAGGGGACCTGGAAACACCATATATTTT.

The chain employs TRBV29-1 and TRBJ2-7, with TRBD1 matching 7 bases. V trimming: 6 bases; J trimming: 0 bases; junction bases outside the gene matches: 5. The CDR3 contains 13 residues. The germline V gene has CDR1 SQVTM and CDR2 ANQGSEA. DNA for the CDR3: TGCAGCGTCACAGGGGATAGCTCCTACGAGCAGTACTTC. Translated, it gives CSVTGDSSYEQYF.

The J gene is TRBJ2-3, the V gene TRBV2; TRBD2 matches 13 bases. Germline V lookup: CDR1 SNHLY, CDR2 FYNNEI. J was trimmed by 0 bases and V by 6 bases; bases with no gene match: 6. The length of the CDR3 is 17 residues. CDR3 residues: CASSLTSGGPSTDTQYF. DNA of the CDR3: TGTGCCAGCAGCTTGACTAGCGGGGGGCCTAGCACAGATACGCAGTATTTT.

This clone was found once. This chain connects TRBV24-1 to TRBJ1-4; weak D call: TRBD1 (6 bases). Per the germline V gene, CDR1 is KGHDR and CDR2 is SFDVKD. Trimming shortened V by 4 bases and J by 7 bases, and 9 bases separated the two germline ends. There are 13 residues in the CDR3. The CDR3 loop reads CATSEAGVEKLFF. DNA of the CDR3: TGTGCCACCAGTGAAGCAGGGGTTGAAAAACTGTTTTTT.

This chain uses TRBV12-1 with TRBJ1-2; the table's D call, TRBD1, has no DNA check behind it. TRBV12-1 is a pseudogene segment. The CDR3 is made up of 15 amino acids. The CDR3 DNA reads TGTGCCAGCAGCTTACTCAACAGGGAACGCCATGGCTACACCTTC. Protein: CASSLLNRERHGYTF.

V gene TRBV18 combines with J gene TRBJ1-5, with D perhaps matching TRBD1 (6 bases). V was clipped by 1 base and J by 8 bases, with 18 bases between them. Germline CDR1 is KGHSH and CDR2 is LQKENI. The CDR3 extends over 16 amino acids. The CDR3 loop is CASSPQGTLNGEPQHF. The CDR3 bases are TGTGCCAGCTCACCACAGGGGACACTAAACGGGGAGCCCCAGCATTTT.

Worth noting for this clone: Other DNA sequences in this sample translate to the same CDR3. The chain has TRBV6-5 and TRBJ1-3; 7 nucleotides match TRBD1. Germline trimming cut 6 bases from V and 0 bases from J; bases unmatched to any gene: 2. Germline CDR1 MNHEY, CDR2 SVGAGI. The CDR3 has 14 residues. The CDR3, as DNA: TGTGCCAGCAGCCGGGACAGCTCTGGAAACACCATATATTTT. Amino acids: CASSRDSSGNTIYF.

V usage is TRBV7-9 and J usage is TRBJ1-1, with 7 bases identical to TRBD1. With V trimmed by 6 bases and J by 1 base, 11 bases remained unmatched. Germline loops: CDR1 SEHNR, CDR2 FQNEAQ (reference sequence). There are 16 residues in the CDR3. The CDR3 region has the DNA TGTGCCAGCAGTTACATTCCGACAGGGCCGAACACTGAAGCTTTCTTT. Residues: CASSYIPTGPNTEAFF.

J is TRBJ2-5 and V is TRBV5-4; TRBD1 matches 10 bases. The CDR3 is made up of 14 amino acids. V gave up 5 bases and J gave up 5 bases; unmatched junction bases: 6. Germline CDR1 SGHNT, CDR2 YYREEE (reference sequence). The CDR3 DNA sequence: TGTGCCAGCAGTTATCCGGACAGGGGGGAGACCCAGTACTTC. Protein product: CASSYPDRGETQYF.

This chain uses TRBV6-2 or TRBV6-3 with TRBJ2-7; D call uncertain. This CDR3 contains 12 residues. Germline CDR1 reads MNHEY; CDR2 reads SVGEGT. Between the trimmed V and J ends, which lost 6 bases and 3 bases, there was a span of 9 bases. CDR3: CASSRGYYEQYF. Here the CDR3 DNA reads TGTGCCAGCAGCCGCGGATACTACGAGCAGTACTTC.

The rearrangement uses TRBV11-2 and TRBJ1-2; maybe TRBD1 (5 bases). Germline CDR1 SGHAT, CDR2 FQNNGV. There are 17 residues in the CDR3. V was shortened by 3 bases and J by 0 bases, with 17 bases between the two germline ends. CDR3 DNA sequence: TGTGCCAGCAGCTTTTCCCCGACAGTTCCTTCTAACTATGGCTACACCTTC. Translated: CASSFSPTVPSNYGYTF.

The chain joins TRBV30 to TRBJ1-2; possibly TRBD1 for D (6 bases). Trimming removed 5 bases from V and 6 bases from J, with 13 bases in between. Germline CDR1 is GTSNPN and CDR2 is SVGIG (reference sequence). The CDR3 covers 12 residues. CDR3 protein: CAWSITGNGYTF. The CDR3 coding sequence is TGTGCCTGGTCTATAACAGGGAATGGCTACACCTTC.

The V and J genes are TRBV5-1 and TRBJ1-4, with 7 bases identical to TRBD1. CDR3 length: 16 amino acids. Germline V gene lookup returns CDR1 SGHRS and CDR2 YFSETQ. The V gene end was trimmed by 5 bases and the J gene end by 0 bases; junction bases not matched to a gene: 7. The CDR3 protein is CASRWDREATNEKLFF. The CDR3 DNA follows: TGCGCCAGCAGGTGGGACAGAGAAGCAACTAATGAAAAACTGTTTTTT.

The CDR3 sequence: CASSFSRVPYEQYF. Written as DNA, the CDR3 is TGTGCCAGCAGTTTCAGCAGGGTCCCATACGAGCAGTACTTC. The rearrangement uses TRBV27 and TRBJ2-7, with D possibly matching TRBD1 (5 bases). Germline V gives CDR1 MNHEY, CDR2 SMNVEV (reference sequence). This CDR3 has 14 amino acids. Trimming cost V 3 bases and J 4 bases, with 13 bases left between them.

The chain recombines TRBV11-2 with TRBJ2-2; D perhaps matches TRBD2 (5 bases). V shed 0 bases and J shed 5 bases, with 10 bases lying between them. CDR1 and CDR2 (germline): SGHAT, FQNNGV. This CDR3 is 15 amino acids long. Here the CDR3 DNA reads TGTGCCAGCAGCTTAGATCGTCCGGGGACCGGGGAGCTGTTTTTT. It is translated as CASSLDRPGTGELFF.

V is TRBV5-1 and J is TRBJ2-6; D gene ambiguous. This CDR3 is built from 19 residues. Germline CDR1 SGHRS, CDR2 YFSETQ. V was pared by 0 bases and J by 0 bases, with 16 bases between. CDR3 sequence reads: CASSLDSRSASSGANVLTF. The CDR3 nucleotides read TGCGCCAGCAGCTTGGATTCCCGCTCGGCTAGCTCTGGGGCCAACGTCCTGACTTTC.

This clone was detected only once. The chain uses TRBV5-1 and TRBJ2-2, with TRBD2 identical over 12 bases. From germline, CDR1 is SGHRS and CDR2 YFSETQ. The CDR3 consists of 17 residues. J lost 4 bases, V lost 3 bases, and 7 bases had no gene match. Written as DNA, the CDR3 is TGCGCCAGCAGCTCCGCCAGACTAGCGGGGGCCACCGGGGAGCTGTTTTTT. Protein product: CASSSARLAGATGELFF.

This clone was seen a handful of times. V gene TRBV4-3 combines with J gene TRBJ1-6; 9 nucleotides align to TRBD1. This CDR3 comprises 12 residues. V dropped 10 bases and J dropped 7; count of bases not matched to a gene: 2. Germline values: CDR1 LGHNA, CDR2 YSLEER. The CDR3 DNA is TGCGCCACGGGACAGGGAAATTCACCCCTCCACTTT. It translates to CATGQGNSPLHF.

The chain links TRBV30 to TRBJ1-2; D unresolved. This CDR3 is built from 12 residues. Germline values: CDR1 GTSNPN, CDR2 SVGIG (reference sequence). V dropped 1 base and J dropped 8 bases, with 11 bases sitting between them. The CDR3 nucleotides are TGTGCCTGGAGTGCCCTGAGGGAGGGCTACACCTTC. Translation gives CAWSALREGYTF.

The V call is TRBV5-1, the J call TRBJ2-5, with 11 bases aligning to TRBD2. The V gene end was trimmed by 5 bases and the J gene end by 4 bases; junction bases not matched to a gene: 7. CDR1 and CDR2 (germline): SGHRS, YFSETQ. The CDR3 consists of 15 residues. The CDR3 here is CASRLAGAQRETQYF. CDR3 sequence (DNA): TGCGCCAGCAGACTAGCGGGGGCCCAGAGAGAGACCCAGTACTTC. Looking up the rest from reference TRBV5-1 and TRBJ2-5 gives the full variable domain: KAGVTQTPRYLIKTRGQQVTLSCSPISGHRSVSWYQQTPGQGLQFLFEYFSETQRNKGNFPGRFSGRQFSNSRSEMNVSTLELGDSALYLCASRLAGAQRETQYFGPGTRLLVL.

The chain joins TRBV7-3 to TRBJ1-1, with 8 positions matching TRBD1. Germline V gives CDR1 SGHTA, CDR2 FQGTGA. V was pared by 1 base and J by 6 bases, with 1 base of the junction left unmatched. The CDR3 loop spans 13 amino acids. This chain's CDR3 is CASSLRGQAEAFF. CDR3 nucleotides: TGTGCCAGCAGCTTAAGGGGACAGGCTGAAGCTTTCTTT.

The rearrangement joins TRBV2 to TRBJ2-3; 12 positions agree with TRBD2. Germline V gene lookup returns CDR1 SNHLY and CDR2 FYNNEI. J was trimmed by 3 bases and V by 2 bases; bases with no gene match: 3. The CDR3 totals 16 residues. CDR3 bases: TGTGCCAGCAGTGAAACCACTAGCGGGGGGACAGATACGCAGTATTTT. Protein product: CASSETTSGGTDTQYF.